This paragraph reports one T cell receptor (beta chain). The entry originates in a study of T cell responses to AZD1222 COVID-19 vaccine. V lost 7 bases and J 8 bases, leaving 14 bases between the germline ends. Germline V CDR1 and CDR2: LNHDA, SQIVND (reference sequence). This CDR3 region has 12 residues. The protocol was immunoSEQ multiplex PCR, while the TCRdb copy is restricted to in-frame clones and leaves out a portion. The sample yields 140,000 or so clones, about nine tenths seen once. Sequences were derived from peripheral blood, sampled 28 days after the second AZD1222 dose. This receptor was taken from an adult who received the AZD1222 COVID-19 vaccine. This sequence joins TRBV19 and TRBJ1-2, with D unresolved. CDR3 coding DNA: TGTGCCAGTACCGACAACCCCGGGGGCTACACCTTC. Translation gives CASTDNPGGYTF. The whole variable domain, filled in from reference TRBV19 and TRBJ1-2, reads DGGITQSPKYLFRKEGQNVTLSCEQNLNHDAMYWYRQDPGQGLRLIYYSQIVNDFQKGDIAEGYSVSREKKESFPLTVTSAQKNPTAFYLCASTDNPGGYTFGSGTRLTVV.